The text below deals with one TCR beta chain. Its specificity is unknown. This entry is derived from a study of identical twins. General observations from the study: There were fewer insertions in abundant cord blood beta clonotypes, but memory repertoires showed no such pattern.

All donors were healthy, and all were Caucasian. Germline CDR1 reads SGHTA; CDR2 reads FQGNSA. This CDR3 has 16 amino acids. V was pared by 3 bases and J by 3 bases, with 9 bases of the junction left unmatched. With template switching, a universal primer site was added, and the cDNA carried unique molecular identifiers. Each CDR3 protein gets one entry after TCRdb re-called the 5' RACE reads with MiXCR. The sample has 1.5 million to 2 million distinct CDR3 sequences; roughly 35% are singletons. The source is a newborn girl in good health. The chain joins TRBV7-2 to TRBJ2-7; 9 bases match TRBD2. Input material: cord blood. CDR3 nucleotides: TGTGCCAGCAGCTTGGGAAGCGGGGGGCTAGGCTACGAGCAGTACTTC. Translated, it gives CASSLGSGGLGYEQYF.